The source of this TCR beta chain is a study of blood T cell repertoires in COVID-19. Across the study: The study drew acute and convalescent COVID-19 samples from the United States, Italy and Spain. T cells, B-cell-depleted T cells, or PBMCs provided the cDNA or gDNA that served as material.

The V gene lost 0 bases and the J gene lost 5 bases, with 9 bases spanning the gap. This CDR3 has 14 amino acids. Germline assignment: CDR1 SGDLS and CDR2 YYNGEE. This clone came up a few times. In the original processing: Estimation of nucleated cell counts relied on the amplification of reference gene primers. Generated by immunoSEQ multiplex PCR, the TCRdb table keeps only in-frame clones and is missing some. That table supplies the V and J calls and clone size; D and trimming were determined from the DNA. The sample holds almost 250,000 clones, about 89% seen once. Sequencing was performed on peripheral blood. The J gene is TRBJ1-5, the V gene TRBV9; D is perhaps TRBD1 (5 bases). The source is a woman between 55 and 75 years old who had recovered from COVID-19. In DNA form, the CDR3 reads TGTGCCAGCAGCGTAGCGGGGGACCATCAGCCCCAGCATTTT. Translated, it gives CASSVAGDHQPQHF.